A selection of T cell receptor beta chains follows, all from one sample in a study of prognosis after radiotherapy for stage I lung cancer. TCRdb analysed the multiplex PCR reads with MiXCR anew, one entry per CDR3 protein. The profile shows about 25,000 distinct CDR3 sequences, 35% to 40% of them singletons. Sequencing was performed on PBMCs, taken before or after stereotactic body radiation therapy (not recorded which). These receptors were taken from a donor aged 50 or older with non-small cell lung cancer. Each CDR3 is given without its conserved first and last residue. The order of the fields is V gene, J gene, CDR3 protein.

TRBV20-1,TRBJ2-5,SAPTDRGLETQY
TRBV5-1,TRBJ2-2,ASSLANFPGFTGELF
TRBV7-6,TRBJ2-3,ASSRRDSRGSTDTQY
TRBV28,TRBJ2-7,ASSLGDYEQY
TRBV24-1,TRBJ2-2,ATSDDRGPGELF
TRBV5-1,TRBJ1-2,ASSLEGTGFNGYT
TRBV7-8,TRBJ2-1,ASSLSPWGEGGNEQF
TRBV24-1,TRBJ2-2,ATSDLRQDRGPGELF
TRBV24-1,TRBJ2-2,ATSDSPGTDNTGELF
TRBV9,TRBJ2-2,ASKGTGELF
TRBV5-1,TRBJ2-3,ASSPEVDTQY
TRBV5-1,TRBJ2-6,ASSLWARGDSSGANVLT
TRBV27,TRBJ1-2,ASSFRDSYGYT
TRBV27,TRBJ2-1,ASSPPGLAWNNEQF
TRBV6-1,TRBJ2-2,ASSTVGQGSYTGELF
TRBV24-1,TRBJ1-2,ATSDLGDRGGDGYT
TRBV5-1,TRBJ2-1,ASSLGSSDNEQF
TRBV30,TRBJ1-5,AWSVKGVISTQH
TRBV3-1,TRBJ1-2,ASSQGSGGTGRGYT
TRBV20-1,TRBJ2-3,SARGLADTQY
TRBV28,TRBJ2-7,ASSLFGQVAY
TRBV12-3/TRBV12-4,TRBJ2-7,ASTPSGTNYEQY
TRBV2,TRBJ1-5,ASSRQRNSNQPQH
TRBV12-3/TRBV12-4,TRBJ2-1,ASIIAGGGNEQF
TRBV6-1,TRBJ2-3,ASSRPTSGISTDTQY
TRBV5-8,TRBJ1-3,ASSPLDRSSGNTIY
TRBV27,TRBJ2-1,ASSPGPTDLNEQF
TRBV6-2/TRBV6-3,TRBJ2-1,ASSTAGRWF
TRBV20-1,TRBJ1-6,SARDGGQGNNSPLH
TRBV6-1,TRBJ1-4,ASRARGRGEKLF
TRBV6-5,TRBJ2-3,ASSYYRTDTQY
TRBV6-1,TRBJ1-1,ASRQGFRDTESF
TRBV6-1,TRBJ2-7,ASKTSSSYEQY
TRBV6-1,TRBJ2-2,ASRLGLDTGELF
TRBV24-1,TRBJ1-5,ANSDANQPQH
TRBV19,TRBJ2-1,ASRRGGPSGNEQF
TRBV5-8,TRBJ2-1,ASSWDRGRPEQF
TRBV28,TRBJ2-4,ASSLSIDRTAKNIQY
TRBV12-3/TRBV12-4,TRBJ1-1,ASSLGTANTEAF
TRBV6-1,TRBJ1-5,ASSEALAGNQPQH
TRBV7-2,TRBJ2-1,ASSAYPGTSGRANEQF
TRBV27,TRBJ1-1,ASRHRWNTEAF
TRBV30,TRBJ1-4,AWSVPGVLAGDEKLF
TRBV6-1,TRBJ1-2,ASKPPWQLPGYT
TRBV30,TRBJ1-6,ASTPGLTNSPLH
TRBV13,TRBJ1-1,ASSLGPGNTEAF
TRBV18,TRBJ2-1,ASSAWGGEQF
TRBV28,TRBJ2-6,ASSDNPGANVLT
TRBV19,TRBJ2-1,ASSIGTGYNEQF
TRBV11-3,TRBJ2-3,ASSAQGAGTDTQY
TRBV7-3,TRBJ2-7,ASSLRASEWNEQY
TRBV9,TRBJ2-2,ASSPGGQGANTGELF
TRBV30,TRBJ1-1,AWTRPGRVYEAF